Listed below are T cell receptor beta chains from one sample, sequenced in a study of blood T cell repertoires in COVID-19. Data came from immunoSEQ multiplex PCR; TCRdb stores just in-frame clones and leaves some out. The sample lists approximately 100,000 clones, 75% to 90% occurring once. The source material was peripheral blood. The receptor set was obtained from a man in his sixties with acute or convalescent COVID-19. Each CDR3 is given with its conserved first and last residue. The D gene is left open where the match is weak.

D	J	V	CDR3
NA	TRBJ2-5	TRBV11-3	CASSLGADSEETQYF
NA	TRBJ1-2	TRBV24-1	CATSDPNGVQGYTF
TRBD2	TRBJ2-3	TRBV3-1/TRBV3-2	CASSRGLATDTQYF
TRBD1	TRBJ1-1	TRBV7-2	CASSLKGQGVTEAFF
NA	TRBJ2-5	TRBV18	CASSPEGQETQYF
NA	TRBJ2-3	TRBV18	CASSPTRSTDTQYF
TRBD1	TRBJ2-7	TRBV5-1	CASARDRAYPEQYF
NA	TRBJ2-1	TRBV19	CASSISQGPYNEQFF
NA	TRBJ1-2	TRBV11-2	CASSLEGLGAAGYTF
TRBD1	TRBJ2-7	TRBV14	CASSQPGTGTYEQYF
TRBD1	TRBJ2-2	TRBV12-3/TRBV12-4	CASSWGQGARLFF